This T cell receptor beta chain was captured by sequencing in a study of blood T cell repertoires in COVID-19. For the study at large: Sample material is recorded as cDNA or gDNA derived from T cells, B-cell-depleted T cells, or PBMCs.

Original processing methods: Estimated nucleated cell counts came from reference gene primer amplification. The assay was immunoSEQ multiplex PCR, and TCRdb's table has in-frame clones only and misses some. Clonal size and the V and J genes are those of that table, whereas D and trimming came from the DNA. Among approximately 200,000 clones listed, about 81% were seen once. The CDR3 totals 15 residues. Looked up from germline, CDR1 is MDHEN and CDR2 is SYDVKM. V was pared by 5 bases and J by 1 base, with 2 bases of the junction left unmatched. V gene TRBV28 combines with J gene TRBJ2-2; 9 bases line up with TRBD1. The receptor comes from an elderly woman with COVID-19, enrolled during active disease. The material sequenced was peripheral blood. This chain's CDR3 is CASSLGQGNTGELFF. The DNA for the CDR3 is TGTGCCAGCAGTCTGGGACAGGGGAACACCGGGGAGCTGTTTTTT.